The clone carrying this TCR beta chain was detected once. Antigen unknown. The trim removed 6 bases at V and 4 bases at J, leaving 8 bases unmatched. Germline V gives CDR1 MGHDK, CDR2 SYGVNS. CDR3 length equals 14 residues. The entry originates in a study of T cell responses to AZD1222 COVID-19 vaccine. General study results and limits: The donor group comprised mostly white British people and more females; the analysis possibly underestimated clonal diversity.

TCRdb keeps only in-frame clones here, not all; method: immunoSEQ multiplex PCR. The table includes tens of thousands of clones, around 80% detected once. V is TRBV25-1 and J is TRBJ1-2; 7 nucleotides match TRBD1. This sequence originates from an adult in good health. The starting material was peripheral blood, obtained on day 0 of AZD1222 vaccination. CDR3 DNA sequence: TGTGCCAGCAGATTGACAGGGTCCGTCTATGGCTACACCTTC. Encoded protein: CASRLTGSVYGYTF.